A single sample is the source of the 20 T cell receptor beta chains below, sequenced in a study of Ad26.COV2.S vaccination and SARS-CoV-2 variants. Treatment of the sample: about 20 received Ad26.COV2.S at low or high dose, single or two shots; about 5 received placebo; per-sample allocation not given. Material that was analyzed had been drawn on day 63 after the first vaccine or placebo injection. Using immunoSEQ multiplex PCR, the repertoire was profiled, and TCRdb retains in-frame clones only, with some absent. The profile shows about 400,000 clones, roughly 90% of them singletons. The sequencing used peripheral blood, collected in a trial of Ad26.COV2.S vaccine versus placebo. These receptor sequences come from a person between 18 and 59 years old who received the Ad26.COV2.S COVID-19 vaccine or a placebo.

The chain carries TRBV10-3 and TRBJ1-2; 8 bases agree with TRBD1. CDR3 length: 15 amino acids. Germline CDR1 ENHRY, CDR2 SYGVKD. J gave up 7 bases and V 4 bases, and 11 bases lay outside the gene matches. CDR3 sequence reads: CAISANPGGAGGYTF. The CDR3 DNA is TGTGCCATCAGTGCCAACCCAGGGGGCGCGGGTGGCTACACCTTC.

This chain links TRBV4-3 with TRBJ2-7; TRBD1 matches at 9 bases. Germline lookup yields CDR1 LGHNA and CDR2 YSLEER. The CDR3 is made up of 14 amino acids. V shed 5 bases, J shed 2 bases, and the junction held 4 bases outside the gene matches. The CDR3 spells CASSTRQGAYEQYF. DNA for the CDR3: TGCGCCAGCAGCACCCGACAGGGGGCCTACGAGCAGTACTTC.

The table lists this clone with a count of one. The chain combines TRBV27 with TRBJ1-2; D unresolved. V gave up 11 bases and J gave up 7 bases, with 17 bases separating them. This CDR3 spans 12 amino acids. Germline lookup yields CDR1 MNHEY and CDR2 SMNVEV (reference sequence). CDR3 sequence reads: CASGLRLGGYTF. For the CDR3, the DNA is TGTGCCTCGGGTCTTCGATTGGGTGGCTACACCTTC.

This chain joins TRBV7-9 and TRBJ2-2; tentatively, D is TRBD1 or TRBD2 (5 bases each). Germline V CDR1 and CDR2: SEHNR, FQNEAQ (reference sequence). The V gene lost 1 base and the J gene lost 0 bases, with 15 bases spanning the gap. The CDR3 spans 18 residues. The CDR3 DNA is TGTGCCAGCAGCTTAGACCCGGGACGGGGATCGAACACCGGGGAGCTGTTTTTT. Amino acids: CASSLDPGRGSNTGELFF. The full variable domain, with the rest looked up from reference TRBV7-9 and TRBJ2-2, is DTGVSQNPRHKITKRGQNVTFRCDPISEHNRLYWYRQTLGQGPEFLTYFQNEAQLEKSRLLSDRFSAERPKGSFSTLEIQRTEQGDSAMYLCASSLDPGRGSNTGELFFGEGSRLTVL.

This chain connects TRBV12-2 to TRBJ1-5. TRBV12-2 is tagged as a pseudogene. The CDR3 runs 18 residues. CDR3 residues: CASRFLAYKGNSNQPQHF. CDR3 DNA: TGTGCAAGTCGCTTCCTGGCGTATAAGGGAAATAGCAATCAGCCCCAGCATTTT.

This rearrangement joins TRBV12-3 or TRBV12-4 to TRBJ1-1; no firm D call. The V end lost 5 bases, the J end lost 5 bases, and 12 bases lay between the germline ends. There are 13 residues in the CDR3. In DNA, the CDR3 is TGTGCCAGCAGTCCAGGTTTCTTGACTGAAGCTTTCTTT. Amino acids: CASSPGFLTEAFF.

The rearrangement links TRBV7-2 to TRBJ1-1; 7 nucleotides agree with TRBD1. Germline lookup yields CDR1 SGHTA and CDR2 FQGNSA. V lost 3 bases and J lost 4; bases outside the gene matches: 11. CDR3 size: 16 residues. This chain's CDR3 is CASSLYGRPGGTEAFF. Written as DNA, the CDR3 is TGTGCCAGCAGCTTGTACGGCCGGCCAGGGGGCACTGAAGCTTTCTTT.

The chain has TRBV4-1 and TRBJ2-3, with D maybe TRBD1 (5 bases). The V end was cut by 0 bases, the J end by 2 bases, with 9 bases between. The CDR3 covers 15 residues. Germline CDR1 and CDR2: MGHRA and YSYEKL. This CDR3 is CASSQEDNPTDTQYF. Here the CDR3 DNA reads TGCGCCAGCAGCCAAGAGGACAACCCCACAGATACGCAGTATTTT.

V gene TRBV29-1 combines with J gene TRBJ1-1; D is undetermined. Germline V gives CDR1 SQVTM, CDR2 ANQGSEA. Trimming took off 6 bases at V and 1 base at J, with 12 bases between the two ends. The CDR3 extends over 13 amino acids. The CDR3 protein is CSVENQGNTEAFF. The CDR3 nucleotides are TGCAGCGTGGAAAATCAAGGGAACACTGAAGCTTTCTTT. The variable domain in full, with the rest retrieved from reference TRBV29-1 and TRBJ1-1, is SAVISQKPSRDICQRGTSLTIQCQVDSQVTMMFWYRQQPGQSLTLIATANQGSEATYESGFVIDKFPISRPNLTFSTLTVSNMSPEDSSIYLCSVENQGNTEAFFGQGTRLTVV.

The V gene is TRBV19, the J gene TRBJ1-4, with TRBD1 matching 7 bases. V shed 3 bases and J 5 bases; nucleotides not matched to a gene: 3. There are 14 residues in the CDR3. The V gene's germline CDR1 is LNHDA and CDR2 SQIVND (reference sequence). CDR3 DNA sequence: TGTGCCAGTAGTATTGTCAGGGGGAATGAAAAACTGTTTTTT. It is translated as CASSIVRGNEKLFF.

The V call is TRBV19, the J call TRBJ1-2; 11 bases are a match to TRBD1. This CDR3 is built from 13 residues. The V segment lost 5 bases and the J segment 8 bases; nucleotides outside the gene matches: 4. Germline-derived CDR1 and CDR2 are LNHDA and SQIVND (reference sequence). The CDR3 bases are TGTGCCAGTAGTTCCCGGACAGGGGGCGGCTACACCTTC. Its translation: CASSSRTGGGYTF. Looking up the rest from reference TRBV19 and TRBJ1-2 gives the full variable domain: DGGITQSPKYLFRKEGQNVTLSCEQNLNHDAMYWYRQDPGQGLRLIYYSQIVNDFQKGDIAEGYSVSREKKESFPLTVTSAQKNPTAFYLCASSSRTGGGYTFGSGTRLTVV.

This chain joins TRBV28 and TRBJ1-2; 7 bases agree with TRBD1. Germline CDR1 MDHEN, CDR2 SYDVKM. J lost 0 bases, V lost 4 bases, and 5 bases had no gene match. This CDR3 spans 15 amino acids. The CDR3 protein is CASSSGQIANYGYTF. The CDR3 DNA reads as TGTGCCAGCAGTTCGGGACAGATAGCTAACTATGGCTACACCTTC.

This clone came up once. The chain employs TRBV5-5 and TRBJ2-7; no reliable D call. The CDR3 is 12 residues long. Germline assignment: CDR1 SGHKS and CDR2 YYEKEE (reference sequence). V was cut by 0 bases and J by 5 bases, with 6 bases left in between. CDR3 sequence reads: CASSLVGDEQYF. CDR3 in DNA: TGTGCCAGCAGCTTGGTTGGAGACGAGCAGTACTTC.

The V call is TRBV4-3, the J call TRBJ2-6; 7 bases are a match to TRBD1. Germline V gene lookup returns CDR1 LGHNA and CDR2 YSLEER. V shed 5 bases, J shed 6 bases, and the junction held 19 bases outside the gene matches. The CDR3 loop spans 19 amino acids. DNA for the CDR3: TGCGCCAGCAGCACCCCCGGGACAGCCTTTATTGGCTTGGCCAACGTCCTGACTTTC. This codes for CASSTPGTAFIGLANVLTF.

This clone was seen only once. V is TRBV30 and J is TRBJ2-3; 12 positions match TRBD1. V gave up 0 bases and J gave up 5 bases; unmatched junction bases: 6. Germline V gene sequence: CDR1 GTSNPN, CDR2 SVGIG (reference sequence). This CDR3 spans 16 amino acids. The CDR3 is CAWSVRGTGGKDTQYF. CDR3 coding DNA: TGTGCCTGGAGTGTCCGTGGGACAGGGGGCAAAGATACGCAGTATTTT.

The rearrangement joins TRBV4-3 to TRBJ1-1; no clear D. This CDR3 spans 14 amino acids. Germline-derived CDR1 and CDR2 are LGHNA and YSLEER. Trimming cost V 0 bases and J 5 bases, with 10 bases left between them. The CDR3 here is CASSQDLLGTEAFF. In DNA form, the CDR3 reads TGCGCCAGCAGCCAAGATTTACTGGGGACTGAAGCTTTCTTT.

The chain uses TRBV18 and TRBJ1-1, with D maybe TRBD1 (5 bases). Germline CDR1 is KGHSH and CDR2 is LQKENI. Trimming left V 1 base short and J 2 bases short, with 11 bases between. CDR3 size: 15 residues. The CDR3 sequence is CASSPQRQGNTEAFF. The CDR3 DNA is TGTGCCAGCTCACCACAAAGGCAGGGAAACACTGAAGCTTTCTTT.

This clone has only one observation. The rearrangement uses TRBV14 and TRBJ1-2; 7 bases are shared with TRBD1. The germline gives CDR1 SGHDN, CDR2 FVKESK. V lost 2 bases and J lost 4; bases outside the gene matches: 4. The CDR3 is made up of 14 amino acids. CDR3 DNA: TGTGCCAGCAGCCAAACAGGGGTAGGCTATGGCTACACCTTC. Protein sequence: CASSQTGVGYGYTF.

This chain connects TRBV2 to TRBJ1-1, with 8 bases that match TRBD1. J was trimmed by 4 bases and V by 6 bases; bases with no gene match: 13. This CDR3 comprises 16 residues. The germline V gene has CDR1 SNHLY and CDR2 FYNNEI. For the CDR3, the DNA is TGTGCCAGCAGCCCTGGACAGGGACGTTTCGGCACTGAAGCTTTCTTT. Translated, it gives CASSPGQGRFGTEAFF.

The rearrangement joins TRBV5-4 to TRBJ2-1, with TRBD1 matching 10 bases. The CDR3 length is 15 residues. Per the germline V gene, CDR1 is SGHNT and CDR2 is YYREEE (reference sequence). V was pared by 4 bases and J by 3 bases, with 4 bases of the junction left unmatched. In DNA form, the CDR3 reads TGTGCCAGCAGCCGTGGGACAGGGGACTACAATGAGCAGTTCTTC. Translated, it gives CASSRGTGDYNEQFF.